This T cell receptor (beta chain) is from a study of T cell clusters in autoimmune cytopenias. Regarding the study as a whole: Exclusive TRB clusters were almost three-fold more numerous in healthy donors than in active autoimmune hepatitis.

The germline CDR1 and CDR2 sequences are DFQATT and SNEGSKA (reference sequence). This CDR3 region has 17 residues. For this clonotype: As yet, its antigen is unknown.

TRB amplification used around 0.25 ug of peripheral blood genomic DNA. TRB was amplified by touch-down multiplex PCR, primer pools A and B combined. TCRdb reprocessed the multiplex PCR reads; each CDR3 protein has one entry and no DNA is given. The specimen's table records some 890 distinct CDR3 sequences. The chain has TRBV20-1 and TRBJ2-3; TCRdb designates TRBD1, a call that cannot be tested without DNA. The sequencing input was peripheral blood. The source of this sequence is a human donor with an autoimmune cytopenia or autoimmune hepatitis (not recorded which). The CDR3 sequence: CSARGQTDSFSTDTQYF.